Listed here is a single TCR beta chain. These data are taken from a study of blood T cell repertoires in COVID-19. Study in general: Samples taken during acute and convalescent COVID-19 were collected in the United States, Italy and Spain. From T cells, B-cell-depleted T cells, or PBMCs came the material, which was cDNA or gDNA.

The CDR3 length is 16 residues. The ends were cut back, 0 bases at V and 0 bases at J, with 11 bases in the middle. From germline, CDR1 is SGHNT and CDR2 YENEEA. Original processing methods: Amplification with reference gene primers provided the estimates of nucleated cell counts. Produced via immunoSEQ multiplex PCR; TCRdb's table is partial and in-frame only. D and trimming were read from the DNA, whereas the V and J calls and clone size are those reported in that table. The data hold roughly 120,000 clones, with roughly 82% observed a single time. This receptor was identified in a woman aged 40 to 50 with acute or convalescent COVID-19. The material sequenced was peripheral blood. This sequence joins TRBV11-3 and TRBJ2-5; D may be TRBD1 (6 bases). CDR3 sequence: CASSLDPTGYQETQYF. The CDR3 DNA reads as TGTGCCAGCAGCTTAGACCCGACAGGCTACCAAGAGACCCAGTACTTC.